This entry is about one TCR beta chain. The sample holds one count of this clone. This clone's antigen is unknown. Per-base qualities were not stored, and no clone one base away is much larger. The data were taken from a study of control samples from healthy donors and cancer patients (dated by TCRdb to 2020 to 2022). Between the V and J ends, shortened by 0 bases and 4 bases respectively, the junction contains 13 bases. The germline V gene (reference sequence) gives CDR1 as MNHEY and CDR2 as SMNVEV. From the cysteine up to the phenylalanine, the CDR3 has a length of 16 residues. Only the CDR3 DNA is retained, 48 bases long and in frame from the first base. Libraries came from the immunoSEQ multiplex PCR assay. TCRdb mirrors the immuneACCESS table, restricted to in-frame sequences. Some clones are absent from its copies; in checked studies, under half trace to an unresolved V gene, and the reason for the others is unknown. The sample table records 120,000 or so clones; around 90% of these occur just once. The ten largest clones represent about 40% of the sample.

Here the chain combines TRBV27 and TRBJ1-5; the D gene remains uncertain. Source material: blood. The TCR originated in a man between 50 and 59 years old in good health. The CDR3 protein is CASSLSWQALNQPQHF. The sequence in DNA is TGTGCCAGCAGTTTATCGTGGCAGGCCCTTAATCAGCCCCAGCATTTT.